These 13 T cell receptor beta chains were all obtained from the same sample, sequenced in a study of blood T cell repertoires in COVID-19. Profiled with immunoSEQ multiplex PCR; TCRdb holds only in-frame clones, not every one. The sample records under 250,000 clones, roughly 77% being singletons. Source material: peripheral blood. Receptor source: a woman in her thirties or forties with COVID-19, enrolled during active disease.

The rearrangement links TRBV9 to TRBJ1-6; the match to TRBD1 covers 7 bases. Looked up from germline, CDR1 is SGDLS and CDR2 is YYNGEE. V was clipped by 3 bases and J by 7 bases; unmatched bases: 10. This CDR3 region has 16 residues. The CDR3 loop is CASSAMPGQQNSPLHF. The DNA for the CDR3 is TGTGCCAGCAGCGCTATGCCGGGACAGCAAAATTCACCCCTCCACTTT.

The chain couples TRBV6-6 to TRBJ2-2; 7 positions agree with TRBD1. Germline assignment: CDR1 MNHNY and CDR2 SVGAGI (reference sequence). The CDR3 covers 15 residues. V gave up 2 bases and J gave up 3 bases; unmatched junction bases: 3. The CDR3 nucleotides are TGTGCCAGCAGTTACCCGGGACAGCACACCGGGGAGCTGTTTTTT. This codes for CASSYPGQHTGELFF.

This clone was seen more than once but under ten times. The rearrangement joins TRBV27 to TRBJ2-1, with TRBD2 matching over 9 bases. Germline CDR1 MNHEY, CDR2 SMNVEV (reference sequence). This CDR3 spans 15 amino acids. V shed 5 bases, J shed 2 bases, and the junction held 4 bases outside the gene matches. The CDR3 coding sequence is TGTGCCAGCAGTCTTTCTAGCGGGGCCTACAATGAGCAGTTCTTC. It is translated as CASSLSSGAYNEQFF.

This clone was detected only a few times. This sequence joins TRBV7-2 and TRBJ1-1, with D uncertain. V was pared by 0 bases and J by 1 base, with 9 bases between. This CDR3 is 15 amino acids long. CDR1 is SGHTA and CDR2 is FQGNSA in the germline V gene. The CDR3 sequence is CASSLAPPGNTEAFF. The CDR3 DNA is TGTGCCAGCAGCTTAGCTCCTCCAGGGAACACTGAAGCTTTCTTT.

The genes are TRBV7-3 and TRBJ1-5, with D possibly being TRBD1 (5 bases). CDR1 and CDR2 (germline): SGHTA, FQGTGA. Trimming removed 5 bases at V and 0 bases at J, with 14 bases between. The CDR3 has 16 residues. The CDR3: CASSSGGDHSNQPQHF. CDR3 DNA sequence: TGTGCCAGCAGCAGCGGGGGGGACCATAGCAATCAGCCCCAGCATTTT.

DNA of the CDR3: TGTGCCAGCTCACCAGGACAGGGCACAGCAGATACGCAGTATTTT. It specifies CASSPGQGTADTQYF. The chain has TRBV18 and TRBJ2-3; 8 nucleotides line up with TRBD1. The germline CDR1 and CDR2 sequences are KGHSH and LQKENI. The CDR3 has 15 amino acids. The junction had 5 bases not matched to a gene; V was cut back by 2 bases and J by 4 bases.

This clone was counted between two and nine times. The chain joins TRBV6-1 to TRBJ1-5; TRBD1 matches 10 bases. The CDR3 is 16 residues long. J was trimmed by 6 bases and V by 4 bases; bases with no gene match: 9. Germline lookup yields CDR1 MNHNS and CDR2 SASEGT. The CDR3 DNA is TGTGCCAGCAGTGTCCGGGGACAGGGGAAGGGTCAGCCCCAGCATTTT. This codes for CASSVRGQGKGQPQHF.

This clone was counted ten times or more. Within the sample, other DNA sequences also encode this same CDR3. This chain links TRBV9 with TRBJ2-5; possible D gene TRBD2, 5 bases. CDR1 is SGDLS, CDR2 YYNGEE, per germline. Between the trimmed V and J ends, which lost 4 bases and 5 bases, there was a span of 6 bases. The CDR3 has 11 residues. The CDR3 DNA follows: TGTGCCAGCAGCAGAGGGGAGACCCAGTACTTC. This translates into CASSRGETQYF. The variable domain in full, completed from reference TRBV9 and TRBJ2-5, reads DSGVTQTPKHLITATGQRVTLRCSPRSGDLSVYWYQQSLDQGLQFLIQYYNGEERAKGNILERFSAQQFPDLHSELNLSSLELGDSALYFCASSRGETQYFGPGTRLLVL.

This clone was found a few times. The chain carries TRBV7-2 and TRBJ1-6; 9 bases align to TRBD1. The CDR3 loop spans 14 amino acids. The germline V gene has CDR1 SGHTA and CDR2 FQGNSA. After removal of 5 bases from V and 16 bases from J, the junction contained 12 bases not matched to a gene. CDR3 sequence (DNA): TGTGCCAGCAGCGCCCGGACAGGGGCCGGGTCTCTCCACTTT. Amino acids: CASSARTGAGSLHF. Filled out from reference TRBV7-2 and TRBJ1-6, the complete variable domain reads GAGVSQSPSNKVTEKGKDVELRCDPISGHTALYWYRQSLGQGLEFLIYFQGNSAPDKSGLPSDRFSAERTGGSVSTLTIQRTQQEDSAVYLCASSARTGAGSLHFGNGTRLTVT.

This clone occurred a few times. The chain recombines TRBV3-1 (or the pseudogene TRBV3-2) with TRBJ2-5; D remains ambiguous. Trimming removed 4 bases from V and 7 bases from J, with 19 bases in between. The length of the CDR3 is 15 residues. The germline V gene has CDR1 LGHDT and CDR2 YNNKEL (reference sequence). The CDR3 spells CASSRSDPRDGTQYF. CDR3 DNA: TGTGCCAGCAGCCGAAGCGACCCGAGAGATGGGACCCAGTACTTC.

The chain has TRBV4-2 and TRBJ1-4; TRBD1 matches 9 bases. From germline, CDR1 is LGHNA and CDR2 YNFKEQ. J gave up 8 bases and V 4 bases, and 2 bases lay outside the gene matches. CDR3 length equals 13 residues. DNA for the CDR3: TGTGCCAGCAGCCTCGACAGGGGGGAAAAACTGTTTTTT. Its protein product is CASSLDRGEKLFF.

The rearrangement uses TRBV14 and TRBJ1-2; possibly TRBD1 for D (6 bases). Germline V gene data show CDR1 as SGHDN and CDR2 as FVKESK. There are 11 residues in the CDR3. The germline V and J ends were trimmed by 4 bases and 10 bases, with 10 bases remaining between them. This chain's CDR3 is CASSPRTDYTF. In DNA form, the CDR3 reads TGTGCCAGCAGCCCCCGGACAGACTACACCTTC.

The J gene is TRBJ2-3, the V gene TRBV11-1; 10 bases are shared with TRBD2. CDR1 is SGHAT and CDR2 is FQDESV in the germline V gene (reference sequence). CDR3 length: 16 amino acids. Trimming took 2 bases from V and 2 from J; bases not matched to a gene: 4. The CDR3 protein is CASSLLAGAATDTQYF. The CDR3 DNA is TGTGCCAGCAGCTTACTAGCGGGAGCGGCCACAGATACGCAGTATTTT.